These T cell receptor beta chains were read from a single sample in a study of T cells in Graves' hyperthyroidism and ophthalmopathy. TCRdb re-derived calls from the multiplex PCR reads in MiXCR, one entry per CDR3 protein. The sample lists over 700,000 distinct CDR3 sequences, roughly 32% occurring once. Sequencing was done on a sample of blood. The receptors here all came from a woman aged 40 to 50 with Graves' hyperthyroidism. The CDR3 runs from the conserved cysteine through the conserved F or W. The order of the fields is J gene, V gene, clone size, CDR3 protein. Some rows have no size entry. The others give once, few or many, or a class for an expanded clone.

TRBJ2-7 TRBV5-6 . CASSLALQASYEQYF
. TRBV20-1 . CSARSGAGGSVNEQFF
TRBJ2-2 TRBV20-1 many CSARREGGGELFF
TRBJ2-5 TRBV12-3/TRBV12-4 many CASTINRGARTQYF
TRBJ1-2 TRBV6-5 many CASSPTGTLYTF
TRBJ2-2 TRBV7-2 . CASSRTSGELFF
TRBJ1-6 TRBV7-8 many CASSLRDPRRNSPLHF
TRBJ1-1 TRBV7-8 many CASSSHPVNTEAFF
TRBJ1-4 TRBV13 few CASSLRTHNEKLFF
TRBJ1-6 TRBV12-3/TRBV12-4 . CASSNGGRDSPLHF
TRBJ2-2 TRBV5-1 . CASSRKGAGVEGGELFF
TRBJ2-7 TRBV20-1 few CSAMTSGSREQYF
TRBJ2-7 TRBV5-1 . CASSLDFGQGNEQYF
TRBJ2-6 TRBV6-2/TRBV6-3 . CASSYGSFGANVLTF
TRBJ1-5 TRBV12-3/TRBV12-4 many CASSGRSNQPQHF
TRBJ2-5 TRBV6-5 few CASSYSGTGTGTAQYF
TRBJ1-2 TRBV29-1 few CSVDGLPPILYTF
TRBJ1-3 TRBV7-6 . CASSSGQGAF
TRBJ1-6 TRBV4-3 . CASSQVGRDNSPLHF
TRBJ1-4 TRBV5-6 many CASSLGLGGGKLFF
TRBJ2-5 TRBV10-1 many CASTPGQGEETQYF
TRBJ1-5 TRBV6-2/TRBV6-3 few CASSRDGTRGQPQHF
TRBJ2-5 TRBV5-1 once CASSLGGQGITETQYF
TRBJ1-5 TRBV19 many CASSIRRRDQPQHF
TRBJ1-4 TRBV20-1 few CSARDGQGNEKLFF
TRBJ1-6 TRBV6-2/TRBV6-3 . CASSYDRGPNSPLHF
TRBJ2-5 TRBV7-2 . CASSPDLGETQYF
TRBJ2-7 TRBV7-9 few CASSLDGRGEQYF
TRBJ1-5 TRBV7-3 many CASSSGLQGDEPQHF
TRBJ2-3 TRBV10-3 . CAILGAAGDTQYF
TRBJ2-2 TRBV4-1 many CASSRVTGELFF
TRBJ1-5 TRBV15 many CATSIGTARVQPQHF
TRBJ1-2 TRBV20-1 . CSAGGQGHGYTF
TRBJ1-2 TRBV24-1 many CATSAGELYGYTF
TRBJ1-4 TRBV20-1 few CSARDNRVEEKLFF
TRBJ1-1 TRBV10-3 . CASSHSLQNTEAFF
TRBJ2-5 TRBV10-3 few CAISEGKTGQGLETQYF
TRBJ2-7 TRBV7-9 few CASSLDRGTSYEQYF
TRBJ2-2 TRBV6-5 . CASRYGGELFF
TRBJ2-7 TRBV6-1 . CASSYTALGERGIYEQYF
TRBJ1-3 TRBV10-3 . CAISGQGAPGITSGNTIYF
TRBJ1-4 TRBV5-1 . CASSLERGARNEKLFF
TRBJ2-2 TRBV20-1 . CSALNTGELFF